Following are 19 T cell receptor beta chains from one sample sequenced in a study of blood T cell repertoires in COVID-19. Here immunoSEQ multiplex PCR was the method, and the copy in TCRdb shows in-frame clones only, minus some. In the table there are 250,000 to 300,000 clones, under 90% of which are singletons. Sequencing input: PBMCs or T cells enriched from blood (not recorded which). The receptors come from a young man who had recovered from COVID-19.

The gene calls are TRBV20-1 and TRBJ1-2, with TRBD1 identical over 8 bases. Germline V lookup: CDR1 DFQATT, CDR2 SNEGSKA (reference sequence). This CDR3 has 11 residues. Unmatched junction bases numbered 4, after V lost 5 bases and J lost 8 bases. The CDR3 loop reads CSALSGGGYTF. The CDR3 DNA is TGCAGTGCTCTTTCAGGGGGCGGCTACACCTTC.

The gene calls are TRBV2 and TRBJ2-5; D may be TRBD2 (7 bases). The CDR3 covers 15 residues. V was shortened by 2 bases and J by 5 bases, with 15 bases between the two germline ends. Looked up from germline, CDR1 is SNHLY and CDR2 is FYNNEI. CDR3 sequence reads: CASSESAGAAETQYF. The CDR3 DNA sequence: TGTGCCAGCAGTGAATCTGCGGGGGCTGCGGAGACCCAGTACTTC.

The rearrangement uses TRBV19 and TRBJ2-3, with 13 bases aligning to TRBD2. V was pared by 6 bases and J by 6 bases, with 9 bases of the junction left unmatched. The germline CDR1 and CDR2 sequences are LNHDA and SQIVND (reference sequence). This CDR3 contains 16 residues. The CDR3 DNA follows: TGTGCCAGTAGCCGGCGGACTAGCGGGAGAGGTGATACGCAGTATTTT. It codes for CASSRRTSGRGDTQYF.

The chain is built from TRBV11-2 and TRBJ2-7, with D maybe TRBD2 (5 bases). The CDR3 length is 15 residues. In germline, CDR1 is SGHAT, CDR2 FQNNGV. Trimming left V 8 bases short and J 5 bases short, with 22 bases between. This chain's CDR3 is CASRRSGGRLNEQYF. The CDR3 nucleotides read TGTGCCAGCCGGAGGAGTGGAGGACGGCTCAACGAGCAGTACTTC.

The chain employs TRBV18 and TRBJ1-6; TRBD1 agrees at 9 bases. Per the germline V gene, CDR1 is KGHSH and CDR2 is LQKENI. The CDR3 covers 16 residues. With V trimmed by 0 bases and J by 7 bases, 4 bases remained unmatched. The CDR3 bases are TGTGCCAGCTCACCACCTTTAGACAGGGGGAATTCACCCCTCCACTTT. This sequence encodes CASSPPLDRGNSPLHF.

The CDR3 reads CASSTRQGRNTEAFF. The CDR3 nucleotides read TGTGCCAGTAGTACCCGACAGGGACGGAACACTGAAGCTTTCTTT. V and J are TRBV19 and TRBJ1-1; TRBD1 matches at 7 bases. V lost 4 bases and J lost 1; bases outside the gene matches: 6. This CDR3 has 15 amino acids. CDR1 and CDR2 (germline): LNHDA, SQIVND (reference sequence).

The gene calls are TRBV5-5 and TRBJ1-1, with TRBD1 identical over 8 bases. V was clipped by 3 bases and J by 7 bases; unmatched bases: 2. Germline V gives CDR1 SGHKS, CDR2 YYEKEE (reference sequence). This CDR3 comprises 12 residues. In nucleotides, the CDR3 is TGTGCCAGCAGCTCAGGGGGCATTGAAGCTTTCTTT. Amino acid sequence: CASSSGGIEAFF.

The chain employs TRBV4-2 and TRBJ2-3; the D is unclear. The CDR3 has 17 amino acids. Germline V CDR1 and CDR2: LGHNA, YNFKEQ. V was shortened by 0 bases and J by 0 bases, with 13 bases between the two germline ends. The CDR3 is CASSQDLARISTDTQYF. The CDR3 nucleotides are TGTGCCAGCAGCCAAGATCTTGCGCGTATTAGCACAGATACGCAGTATTTT.

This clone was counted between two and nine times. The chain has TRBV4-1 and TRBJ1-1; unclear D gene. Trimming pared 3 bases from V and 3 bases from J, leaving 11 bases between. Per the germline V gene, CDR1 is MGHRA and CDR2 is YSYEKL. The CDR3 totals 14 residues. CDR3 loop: CASSQRSVDTEAFF. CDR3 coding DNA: TGCGCCAGCAGCCAGCGAAGCGTGGACACTGAAGCTTTCTTT.

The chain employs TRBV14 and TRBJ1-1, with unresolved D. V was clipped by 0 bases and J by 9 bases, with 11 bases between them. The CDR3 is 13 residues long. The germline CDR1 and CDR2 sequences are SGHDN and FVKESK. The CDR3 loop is CASSQEVPTQAFF. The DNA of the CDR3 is TGTGCCAGCAGCCAAGAAGTTCCCACACAAGCTTTCTTT.

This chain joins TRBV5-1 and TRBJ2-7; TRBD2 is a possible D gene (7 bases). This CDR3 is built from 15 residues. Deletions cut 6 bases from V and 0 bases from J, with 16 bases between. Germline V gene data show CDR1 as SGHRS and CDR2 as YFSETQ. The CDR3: CASTPGAGASYEQYF. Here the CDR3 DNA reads TGCGCCAGCACCCCAGGGGCGGGGGCCTCCTACGAGCAGTACTTC. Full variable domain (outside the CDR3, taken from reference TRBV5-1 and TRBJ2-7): KAGVTQTPRYLIKTRGQQVTLSCSPISGHRSVSWYQQTPGQGLQFLFEYFSETQRNKGNFPGRFSGRQFSNSRSEMNVSTLELGDSALYLCASTPGAGASYEQYFGPGTRLTVT.

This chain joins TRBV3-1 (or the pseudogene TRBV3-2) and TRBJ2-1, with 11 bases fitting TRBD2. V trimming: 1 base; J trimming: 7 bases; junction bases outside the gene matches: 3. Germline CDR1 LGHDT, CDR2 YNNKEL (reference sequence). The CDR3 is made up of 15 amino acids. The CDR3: CASSQGLAGHNEQFF. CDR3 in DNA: TGTGCCAGCAGCCAAGGACTAGCGGGGCATAATGAGCAGTTCTTC.

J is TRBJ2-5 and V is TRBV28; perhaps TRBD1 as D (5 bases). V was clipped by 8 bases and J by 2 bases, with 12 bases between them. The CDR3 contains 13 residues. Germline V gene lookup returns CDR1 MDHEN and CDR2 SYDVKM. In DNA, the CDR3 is TGTGCCAGCGTCCCCGGACAACAAGAGACCCAGTACTTC. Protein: CASVPGQQETQYF. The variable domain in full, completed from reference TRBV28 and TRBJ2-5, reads DVKVTQSSRYLVKRTGEKVFLECVQDMDHENMFWYRQDPGLGLRLIYFSYDVKMKEKGDIPEGYSVSREKKERFSLILESASTNQTSMYLCASVPGQQETQYFGPGTRLLVL.

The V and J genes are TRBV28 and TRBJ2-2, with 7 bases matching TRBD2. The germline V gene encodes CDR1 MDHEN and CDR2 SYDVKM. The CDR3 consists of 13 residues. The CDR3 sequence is CGAGEEGPGELFF. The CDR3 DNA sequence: TGTGGCGCGGGAGAGGAGGGCCCCGGGGAGCTGTTTTTT.

The CDR3 region is CASSQVADSWVGYTF. Written as DNA, the CDR3 is TGTGCCAGCAGCCAAGTGGCCGACAGCTGGGTTGGCTACACCTTC. V gene TRBV14 combines with J gene TRBJ1-2, with D perhaps matching TRBD1 (5 bases). Germline V gene sequence: CDR1 SGHDN, CDR2 FVKESK. V was pared by 1 base and J by 7 bases, with 16 bases between. CDR3 length: 15 residues.

CDR3 coding DNA: TGTGCCAGCCAAAAGGGGAGCAATCAGCCCCAGCATTTT. It yields the protein CASQKGSNQPQHF. The rearrangement links TRBV19 to TRBJ1-5, with D possibly matching TRBD1 (5 bases). CDR3 length: 13 amino acids. The germline gives CDR1 LNHDA, CDR2 SQIVND (reference sequence). The V and J ends lost 9 bases and 1 base respectively, with 10 bases between them.

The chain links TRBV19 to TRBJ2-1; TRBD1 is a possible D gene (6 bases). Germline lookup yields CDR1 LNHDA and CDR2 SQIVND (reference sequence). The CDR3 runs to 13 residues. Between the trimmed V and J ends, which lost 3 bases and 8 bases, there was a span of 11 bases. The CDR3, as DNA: TGTGCCAGTAGTATCGACAGGTCCCATGAGCAGTTCTTC. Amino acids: CASSIDRSHEQFF.

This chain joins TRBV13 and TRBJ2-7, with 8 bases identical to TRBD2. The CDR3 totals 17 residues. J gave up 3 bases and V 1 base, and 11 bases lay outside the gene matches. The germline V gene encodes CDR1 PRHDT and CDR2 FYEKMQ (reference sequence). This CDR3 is CASSLDVGRAGDYEQYF. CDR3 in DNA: TGTGCCAGCAGCTTAGATGTAGGCCGAGCGGGGGACTACGAGCAGTACTTC.

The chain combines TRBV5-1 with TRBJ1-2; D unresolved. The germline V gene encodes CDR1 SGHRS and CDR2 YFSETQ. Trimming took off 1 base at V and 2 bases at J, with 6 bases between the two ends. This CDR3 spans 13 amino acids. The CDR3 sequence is CASSLSRNYGYTF. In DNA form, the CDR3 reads TGCGCCAGCAGCTTGTCTAGAAACTATGGCTACACCTTC.